This passage covers 15 T cell receptor beta chains from one sample sequenced in a study of spatial heterogeneity in lung cancer (dated by TCRdb to the late 2010s). Here is what the overall study found, with its caveats: The number of expanded intratumoral alpha and beta TCRs correlated with the tumor nonsynonymous mutation count.

Libraries were constructed by 5' RACE. Sequencer: NextSeq 500. The public reads were reprocessed in TCRdb via fastp at Q25 and MiXCR, keeping in-frame beta chains. Rows matching on CDR3 protein sequence are summarized as one entry with the most common DNA and genes. The sample has some 96,000 distinct CDR3 sequences on record, roughly 4.5% of them singletons. The top ten clones comprise approximately 22% of the sample. Their recognized antigens are unknown. What the time point label conveys for this sample: sample taken at primary tumor resection. The sequencing used lung tumor tissue, collected at surgery. The receptors derive from a male donor with early-stage non-small cell lung cancer.

This chain uses TRBV6-1 with TRBJ1-3; D not certain. Trimming shortened V by 8 bases and J by 0 bases, and 14 bases separated the two germline ends. The CDR3 is 15 amino acids. CDR1 and CDR2 from the germline V gene are MNHNS and SASEGT. The CDR3 is CASGWQEGSGNTIYF. The CDR3 DNA follows: TGTGCCAGCGGATGGCAGGAGGGCTCTGGAAACACCATATATTTT.

This clonotype was found many times. The rearrangement links TRBV2 to TRBJ1-3, with a possible D match to TRBD1 (5 bases). CDR1 is SNHLY and CDR2 is FYNNEI in the germline V gene. The CDR3 consists of 15 residues. V lost 6 bases and J lost 1, with 13 bases in between. The CDR3 here is CASSIAGYSGNTIYF. As DNA, the CDR3 is TGTGCCAGCAGCATTGCAGGGTATTCTGGAAACACCATATATTTT.

This clonotype was recorded at least ten times. This chain links TRBV14 with TRBJ2-1; D is undetermined. CDR3 size: 12 residues. Trimming stripped 8 bases from V and 9 bases from J, with 14 bases between. The V gene's germline CDR1 is SGHDN and CDR2 FVKESK. This CDR3 reads CASSLRLSEQFF. CDR3 nucleotide sequence: TGTGCCAGCTCTTTGCGGTTAAGTGAGCAGTTCTTC. Combining the CDR3 with reference TRBV14 and TRBJ2-1 gives the whole variable domain EAGVTQFPSHSVIEKGQTVTLRCDPISGHDNLYWYRRVMGKEIKFLLHFVKESKQDESGMPNNRFLAERTGGTYSTLKVQPAELEDSGVYFCASSLRLSEQFFGPGTRLTVL.

Ten or more counts support this clonotype. The J gene is TRBJ1-4, the V gene TRBV4-2; 9 bases are shared with TRBD1. After removal of 4 bases from V and 5 bases from J, the junction contained 14 bases not matched to a gene. The CDR3 totals 18 residues. CDR1 LGHNA and CDR2 YNFKEQ come from the germline V gene. The CDR3 is CASSPSWDRALKNEKLFF. CDR3 sequence (DNA): TGTGCCAGCAGCCCAAGTTGGGACAGGGCTTTAAAAAATGAAAAACTGTTTTTT.

This clonotype was recorded a few times. The genes are TRBV2 and TRBJ2-5; possible D gene TRBD2, 6 bases. With 4 bases removed from V and 4 bases from J, the gap between germline ends came to 13 bases. This CDR3 contains 14 residues. Germline V lookup: CDR1 SNHLY, CDR2 FYNNEI. CDR3 residues: CASSVEGRGETQYF. DNA for the CDR3: TGTGCCAGCAGTGTGGAGGGTCGTGGAGAGACCCAGTACTTC.

This clonotype was seen ten or more times. This rearrangement joins TRBV20-1 to TRBJ1-5; D is uncertain. The V end was cut by 3 bases, the J end by 11 bases, with 32 bases between. The CDR3 spans 18 residues. Germline-derived CDR1 and CDR2 are DFQATT and SNEGSKA (reference sequence). The CDR3 DNA is TGCAGTGCTAGTTGGGCCGGAGCTAAAACGCCCGTCGGTCGGGCCCAGCATTTT. It is translated as CSASWAGAKTPVGRAQHF.

In its sample, this clonotype was seen many times. The chain uses TRBV6-2 or TRBV6-3 and TRBJ1-2, with a weak D call TRBD1 (5 bases). V lost 2 bases, J lost 4 bases, and 11 bases lay in between. Germline V gives CDR1 MNHEY, CDR2 SVGEGT. The CDR3 extends over 14 amino acids. CDR3 residues: CASSYGRVAYGYTF. CDR3 sequence (DNA): TGTGCCAGCAGTTACGGCAGGGTGGCCTATGGCTACACCTTC.

This clonotype was seen at least ten times. J is TRBJ1-2 and V is TRBV4-1, with D unresolved. Germline CDR1 and CDR2: MGHRA and YSYEKL. The CDR3 spans 16 residues. V lost 4 bases, J lost 8 bases, and 23 bases lay in between. DNA of the CDR3: TGCGCCAGCAGCCCCCTACTTAGACCCGCGGAGGGCGGCTACACCTTC. This gives the protein CASSPLLRPAEGGYTF.

This clonotype has at least ten counts. The chain recombines TRBV6-6 with TRBJ2-1; 9 bases fit TRBD2. With V trimmed by 0 bases and J by 7 bases, 16 bases remained unmatched. CDR3 length equals 19 residues. Germline lookup yields CDR1 MNHNY and CDR2 SVGAGI (reference sequence). The CDR3 reads CASSYSPPEGREGQNEQFF. CDR3 bases: TGTGCCAGCAGTTACTCGCCTCCCGAGGGGCGGGAGGGCCAAAATGAGCAGTTCTTC.

This clonotype has a handful of counts. This chain links TRBV3-1 with TRBJ2-3; D may be TRBD2 (6 bases). The germline V gene encodes CDR1 LGHDT and CDR2 YNNKEL (reference sequence). This CDR3 has 15 residues. V gave up 0 bases and J gave up 2 bases, with 9 bases separating them. The CDR3 coding sequence is TGTGCCAGCAGCCAAGATTGGGGGGACACAGATACGCAGTATTTT. Translation: CASSQDWGDTDTQYF.

The table lists this clonotype with many counts. The rearrangement uses TRBV4-1 and TRBJ2-4, with a possible D match to TRBD1 (6 bases). The V gene lost 3 bases and the J gene lost 5 bases, with 20 bases spanning the gap. This CDR3 has 17 amino acids. Germline lookup yields CDR1 MGHRA and CDR2 YSYEKL. CDR3 loop: CASSQQFGTQFQNIQYF. The CDR3 bases are TGCGCCAGCAGCCAGCAATTCGGGACACAATTTCAAAACATTCAGTACTTC.

This clonotype has ten or more counts. The CDR3 DNA sequence: TGCAGTGCGAGCGCTCTAGCGGGAGCTTCTAATACGCAGTATTTT. Its protein is CSASALAGASNTQYF. The chain recombines TRBV20-1 with TRBJ2-3; 10 positions match TRBD2. V dropped 6 bases and J dropped 7; count of bases not matched to a gene: 13. This CDR3 is built from 15 residues. CDR1 is DFQATT and CDR2 is SNEGSKA in the germline V gene (reference sequence).

This clonotype was observed at least ten times. The rearrangement uses TRBV2 and TRBJ2-1; 7 nucleotides line up with TRBD1. Germline V gene sequence: CDR1 SNHLY, CDR2 FYNNEI. With V trimmed by 10 bases and J by 7 bases, 16 bases remained unmatched. CDR3 length: 15 amino acids. The chain's CDR3 is CATPREGANGNEQFF. The CDR3 nucleotides are TGTGCCACCCCCCGAGAGGGGGCAAACGGTAATGAGCAGTTCTTC.

This clonotype was detected many times. The gene calls are TRBV20-1 and TRBJ2-5; D is unresolved. Germline CDR1 is DFQATT and CDR2 is SNEGSKA (reference sequence). The CDR3 is 13 amino acids. Trimming left V 1 base short and J 4 bases short, with 10 bases between. The DNA of the CDR3 is TGCAGTGCTAGAGTCTTAGGTCTAGAGACCCAGTACTTC. Its protein is CSARVLGLETQYF.

Points on this clonotype: A single base separates this from a much larger clone, so it may be a read error. The chain joins TRBV6-5 to TRBJ2-3; D perhaps matches TRBD1 (5 bases). Germline-derived CDR1 and CDR2 are MNHEY and SVGAGI. CDR3 length: 14 residues. CDR3 amino acids: CVSSTPFLGATQYF. CDR3 DNA: TGTGTCAGCAGTACACCCTTTTTAGGGGCTACGCAGTATTTT.